What follows are 4 T cell receptor beta chains derived from one specimen sequenced in a study of cytomegalovirus exposure and HLA in healthy donors. The primer mix had 60 Vbeta and 13 Jbeta primers. Repertoires were generated with immunoSEQ multiplex PCR, while TCRdb's copy carries only in-frame clones and drops some. The profile shows 140,000 or so clones, around four fifths of them singletons. Sequencing input: PBMCs. The source is a woman aged 55-70 years in good health and CMV-seropositive.

The gene calls are TRBV2 and TRBJ2-7, with a tentative D call TRBD1 (5 bases). Germline CDR1 SNHLY, CDR2 FYNNEI. The CDR3 loop spans 15 amino acids. Trimming cost V 3 bases and J 0 bases, with 12 bases left between them. The CDR3 coding sequence is TGTGCCAGCAGTGAGGGGCCTCCGAGCTCCTACGAGCAGTACTTC. This sequence encodes CASSEGPPSSYEQYF.

V and J are TRBV9 and TRBJ1-4, with 9 nucleotides matching TRBD1. Germline CDR1 is SGDLS and CDR2 is YYNGEE. The CDR3 length is 15 residues. The ends lost 2 bases at V and 2 bases at J; junction bases unmatched: 1. The DNA of the CDR3 is TGTGCCAGCAGCGTCGACAGGGGGACTAATGAAAAACTGTTTTTT. It is translated as CASSVDRGTNEKLFF.

The chain employs TRBV27 and TRBJ1-6; D is undetermined. CDR1 MNHEY and CDR2 SMNVEV come from the germline V gene (reference sequence). V dropped 2 bases and J dropped 5 bases, with 13 bases sitting between them. The CDR3 loop spans 16 amino acids. The CDR3 here is CASSLRSNRDNSPLHF. The CDR3 DNA sequence: TGTGCCAGCAGTTTAAGGTCAAACAGAGATAATTCACCCCTCCACTTT.

V usage is TRBV11-2 and J usage is TRBJ2-5; 11 nucleotides agree with TRBD1. Germline V CDR1 and CDR2: SGHAT, FQNNGV. CDR3 size: 15 residues. The junction had 9 bases not matched to a gene; V was cut back by 7 bases and J by 5 bases. In DNA form, the CDR3 reads TGTGCCAGCATCTTCGGACAGGGGGCGTCGGAGACCCAGTACTTC. As protein: CASIFGQGASETQYF. Together with reference TRBV11-2 and TRBJ2-5, the CDR3 gives the full variable domain: EAGVAQSPRYKIIEKRQSVAFWCNPISGHATLYWYQQILGQGPKLLIQFQNNGVVDDSQLPKDRFSAERLKGVDSTLKIQPAKLEDSAVYLCASIFGQGASETQYFGPGTRLLVL.